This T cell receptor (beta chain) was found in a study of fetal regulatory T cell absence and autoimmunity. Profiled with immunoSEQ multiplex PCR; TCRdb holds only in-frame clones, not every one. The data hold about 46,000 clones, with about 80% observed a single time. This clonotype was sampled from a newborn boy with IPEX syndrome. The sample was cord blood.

CDR3 in DNA: TGTGCCAGCAGCTTTGAATACGCGAACACCGGGGAGCTGTTTTTT. Translation gives CASSFEYANTGELFF. The V call is TRBV7-6, the J call TRBJ2-2, with D hard to call. Between the trimmed V and J ends, which lost 3 bases and 0 bases, there was a span of 8 bases. The CDR3 consists of 15 residues. Germline CDR1 reads SGHVS; CDR2 reads FNYEAQ.